A single sample gave rise to the 3 T cell receptor beta chains below, sequenced in a study of control samples from healthy donors and cancer patients. Sequencing used immunoSEQ multiplex PCR; TCRdb keeps in-frame clones, though not all of them. The sample contains fewer than 110,000 clones, about 89% of which appear only once. Input material: PBMCs. Receptors originate from a man between 60 and 75 years old with lung cancer.

The CDR3 sequence: CASSRQLSYNEQFF. The DNA of the CDR3 is TGTGCCAGCAGTCGACAGCTCTCCTACAATGAGCAGTTCTTC. The chain uses TRBV2 and TRBJ2-1; maybe TRBD1 (5 bases). V was pared by 5 bases and J by 0 bases, with 8 bases between. The CDR3 has 14 residues. Germline CDR1 is SNHLY and CDR2 is FYNNEI.

J is TRBJ2-3 and V is TRBV28, with D maybe TRBD1 (6 bases). V was pared by 2 bases and J by 2 bases, with 14 bases between. Per the germline V gene, CDR1 is MDHEN and CDR2 is SYDVKM. The CDR3 consists of 16 residues. The CDR3: CASSLIGGQNTDTQYF. CDR3 bases: TGTGCCAGCAGTTTAATAGGGGGTCAAAACACAGATACGCAGTATTTT.

CDR3 region: CASSLDRGVYSNQPQHF. CDR3 nucleotides: TGTGCCAGCAGCTTAGACAGGGGGGTTTATAGCAATCAGCCCCAGCATTTT. The V call is TRBV7-9, the J call TRBJ1-5; 8 nucleotides line up with TRBD1. Trimming removed 1 base from V and 0 bases from J; junction bases left unmatched: 5. Germline values: CDR1 SEHNR, CDR2 FQNEAQ (reference sequence). The CDR3 contains 17 residues.